This entry is about one T cell receptor (beta chain). As yet, its antigen is unknown. The sample comes from a study of cytomegalovirus exposure and HLA in healthy donors. Study background: A later analysis reported the 90 to 150 validation repertoires used the same platform as the 666 first-cohort repertoires.

TCRdb keeps only in-frame clones here, not all; method: immunoSEQ multiplex PCR. The sample shows fewer than 250,000 clones, about 82% of them seen only once. The CDR3 extends over 15 amino acids. CDR1 MNHNS and CDR2 SASEGT come from the germline V gene. V was clipped by 6 bases and J by 2 bases, with 17 bases between them. Whole-study results and caveats: Reports indicated that the classifier achieved high specificity and sensitivity in diagnosing cytomegalovirus status. Most TCR sequences were seen very rarely across donors, but some public TCRs occurred in many.

The rearrangement links TRBV6-1 to TRBJ2-7, with a weak D call TRBD1 (5 bases). The source of this sequence is a woman in her late teens or twenties in good health and CMV-seronegative. What was sequenced was PBMCs. CDR3 in amino acids: CASSQGSSATYEQYF. The CDR3 nucleotides are TGTGCCAGCAGCCAGGGTTCCTCAGCGACCTACGAGCAGTACTTC.